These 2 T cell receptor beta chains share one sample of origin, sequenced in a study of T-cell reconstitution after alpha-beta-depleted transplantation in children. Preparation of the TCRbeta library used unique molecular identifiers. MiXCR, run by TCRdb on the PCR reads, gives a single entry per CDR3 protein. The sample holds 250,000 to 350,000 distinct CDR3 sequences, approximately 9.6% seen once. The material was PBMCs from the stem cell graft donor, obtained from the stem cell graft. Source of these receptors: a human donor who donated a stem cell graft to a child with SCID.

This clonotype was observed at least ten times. For the CDR3, the DNA is TGTGCCAGCAGTGACTCTTTCCTCTCAGGGGCGACCGGGGAGCTGTTTTTT. Translation: CASSDSFLSGATGELFF. This chain joins TRBV6-4 and TRBJ2-2, with a tentative D call TRBD1 (6 bases). Germline V gene sequence: CDR1 MRHNA, CDR2 SNTAGT. The CDR3 is made up of 17 amino acids. V was pared by 0 bases and J by 5 bases, with 16 bases between.

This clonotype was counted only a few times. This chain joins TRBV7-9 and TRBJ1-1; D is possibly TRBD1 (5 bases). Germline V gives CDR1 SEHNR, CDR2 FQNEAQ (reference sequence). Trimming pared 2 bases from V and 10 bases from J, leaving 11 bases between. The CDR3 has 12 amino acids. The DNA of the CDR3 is TGTGCCAGCAGCTTAATGGGGCTTGGAGCTTTCTTT. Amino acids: CASSLMGLGAFF.